This entry describes one T cell receptor beta chain. Sequencing was performed with immunoSEQ multiplex PCR; in TCRdb, only in-frame clones are kept and a portion is missing. Found here are under 200,000 clones, approximately 80% of them singletons; the top ten hold roughly 2.9%. Trimming at V came to 5 bases and at J to 0 bases, leaving 4 bases not matched to a gene. CDR3 size: 15 residues. Germline-derived CDR1 and CDR2 are SEHNR and FQNEAQ (reference sequence). The data stem from a study of blood T cell repertoires in COVID-19. As for the study in general: T cells, B-cell-depleted T cells, or PBMCs provided the cDNA or gDNA that served as material.

Input material: peripheral blood. V and J are TRBV7-9 and TRBJ1-5, with 7 bases fitting TRBD1. The TCR comes from a woman aged 55-70 years with acute or convalescent COVID-19. CDR3 DNA: TGTGCCAGCAGCCCTGACAGGGATAGCAATCAGCCCCAGCATTTT. It codes for CASSPDRDSNQPQHF.